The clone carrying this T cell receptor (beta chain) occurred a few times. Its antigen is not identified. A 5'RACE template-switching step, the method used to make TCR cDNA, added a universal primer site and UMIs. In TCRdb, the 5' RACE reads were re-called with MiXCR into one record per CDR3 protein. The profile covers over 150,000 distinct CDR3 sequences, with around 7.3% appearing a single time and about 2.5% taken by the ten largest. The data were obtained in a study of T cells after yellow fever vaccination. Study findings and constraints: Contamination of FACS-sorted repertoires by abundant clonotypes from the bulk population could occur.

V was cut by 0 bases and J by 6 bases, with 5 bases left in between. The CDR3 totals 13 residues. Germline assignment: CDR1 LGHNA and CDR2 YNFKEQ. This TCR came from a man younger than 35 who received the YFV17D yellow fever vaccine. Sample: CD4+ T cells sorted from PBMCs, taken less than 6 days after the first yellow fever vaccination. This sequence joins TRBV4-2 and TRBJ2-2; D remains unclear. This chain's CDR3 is CASSQDPPGELFF. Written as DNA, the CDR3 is TGTGCCAGCAGCCAAGATCCCCCCGGGGAGCTGTTTTTT.